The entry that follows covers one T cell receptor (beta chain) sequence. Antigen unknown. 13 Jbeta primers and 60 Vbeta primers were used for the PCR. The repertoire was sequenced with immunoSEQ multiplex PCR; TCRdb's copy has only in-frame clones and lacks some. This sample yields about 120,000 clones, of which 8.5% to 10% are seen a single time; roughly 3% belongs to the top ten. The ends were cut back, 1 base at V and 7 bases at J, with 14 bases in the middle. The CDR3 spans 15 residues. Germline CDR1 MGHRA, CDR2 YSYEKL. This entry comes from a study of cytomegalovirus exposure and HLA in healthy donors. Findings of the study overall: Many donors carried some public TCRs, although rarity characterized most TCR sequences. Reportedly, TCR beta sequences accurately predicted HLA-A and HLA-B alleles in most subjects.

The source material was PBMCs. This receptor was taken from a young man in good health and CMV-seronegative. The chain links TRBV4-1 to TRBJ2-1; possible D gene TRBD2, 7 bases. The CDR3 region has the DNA TGCGCCAGCAGCCAAGGCCAGGGGAGGGGAAATGAGCAGTTCTTC. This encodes CASSQGQGRGNEQFF.